Below, one T cell receptor beta chain is given with its context. The target antigen is unknown. TCRdb re-called the 5' RACE reads; one entry per CDR3 protein, DNA not given. This sample contains about 430,000 distinct CDR3 sequences. The CDR3 is made up of 15 amino acids. Germline CDR1 and CDR2: KGHDR and SFDVKD. This specimen comes from a study of T cells expressing NK-cell markers. Background on the study: Researchers got TCR beta repertoires out of sorted CD3+CD56+NKG2C+, CD3+CD56+NKG2C- and CD3+CD56-NKG2C+ T cells. Seven sequenced donors out of eight were HCMV-seropositive, one seronegative.

General study results and limits: For a handful of donors, these clonotypes were likewise the leading ones in the CD3+CD56-NKG2C+ fraction. The contribution of dominant NKG2C+ clonotypes to CD8+ T cells in roughly six donors was roughly 1.0-7.5%.

The chain joins TRBV24-1 to TRBJ2-3; TCRdb calls TRBD1, which cannot be checked without DNA. The sample comprised blood T cells: a sorted CD56 or NKG2C T cell subset, CD4+ or CD8+ T cells, or bulk PBMC T cells (not recorded which). The sequence was obtained from a woman between 45 and 65 years old in good health. The CDR3 protein is CATSDPTGPTDTQYF.